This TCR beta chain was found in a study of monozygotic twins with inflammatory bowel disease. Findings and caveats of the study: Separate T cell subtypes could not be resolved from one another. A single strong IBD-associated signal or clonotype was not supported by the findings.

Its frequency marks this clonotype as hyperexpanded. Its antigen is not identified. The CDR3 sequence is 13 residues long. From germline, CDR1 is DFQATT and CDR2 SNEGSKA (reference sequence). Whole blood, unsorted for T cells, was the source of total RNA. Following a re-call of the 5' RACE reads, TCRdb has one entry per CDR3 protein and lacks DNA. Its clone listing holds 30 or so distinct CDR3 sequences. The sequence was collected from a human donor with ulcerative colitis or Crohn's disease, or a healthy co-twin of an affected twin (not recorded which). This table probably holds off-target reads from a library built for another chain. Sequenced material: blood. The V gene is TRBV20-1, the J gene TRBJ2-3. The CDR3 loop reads CSAESGGTDTQYF.